This T cell receptor (beta chain) was captured by sequencing in a study of T cells in Graves' hyperthyroidism and ophthalmopathy. Study findings and constraints: The model forecast ophthalmopathy, anticipating it by a median around 6.5 months before onset.

Trimming at V came to 5 bases and at J to 8 bases, leaving 6 bases not matched to a gene. This CDR3 comprises 15 residues. In germline, CDR1 is LGHDT, CDR2 YNNKEL (reference sequence). Amplification of TCR beta CDR3 regions used RNA as the template. The HTBI primer set served for first-round RT-PCR of the TCR CDR3. TCRdb ran MiXCR on the multiplex PCR reads and lists one entry per CDR3 protein. This sample yields hundreds of thousands of distinct CDR3 sequences, of which 15% to 20% are seen a single time; 3.5% to 4% belongs to the top ten. This clonotype occurred many times. The antigen is not known. The rearrangement links TRBV3-1 to TRBJ2-1, with 13 bases lining up with TRBD2. The source material was blood. The receptor was derived from a woman in her 30s with Graves' hyperthyroidism. This CDR3 reads CASSTGLAGIDEQFF. The CDR3 region has the DNA TGTGCCAGCAGCACGGGACTAGCGGGAATCGATGAGCAGTTCTTC.